Below are 18 T cell receptor beta chains sequenced from a single sample in a study of shared clonotypes between healthy human individuals. The assay was immunoSEQ multiplex PCR, and TCRdb's table has in-frame clones only and misses some. The sample gives some 900,000 clones, about three quarters of which show up once; approximately 1.5% is in the top ten. Sequenced: memory CD4+ T cells sorted from blood. Subset in this sample: CD45RA-negative fraction. Receptors originate from a man in his late teens or twenties in good health.

This clone was recorded only once. This sequence joins TRBV10-3 and TRBJ1-3; D not certain. V was pared by 8 bases and J by 1 base, with 6 bases between. Germline V gene sequence: CDR1 ENHRY, CDR2 SYGVKD. This CDR3 region has 12 residues. Written as DNA, the CDR3 is TGTGCCATCCAAGGGTCTGGAAACACCATATATTTT. It specifies CAIQGSGNTIYF.

This chain links TRBV9 with TRBJ2-5; a possible D gene is TRBD2 (6 bases). V lost 0 bases, J lost 1 base, and 13 bases lay in between. Germline CDR1 is SGDLS and CDR2 is YYNGEE. This CDR3 is 16 amino acids long. The CDR3 coding sequence is TGTGCCAGCAGCGTAGGTGGCGGGAACGTCCAAGAGACCCAGTACTTC. Encoded protein: CASSVGGGNVQETQYF.

The chain carries TRBV5-1 and TRBJ1-1, with unresolved D. CDR1 is SGHRS and CDR2 is YFSETQ in the germline V gene. Trimming removed 4 bases at V and 1 base at J, with 14 bases between. The CDR3 runs 15 residues. The CDR3 region has the DNA TGCGCCAGCAGCCCTCAAGGACCGCCGAACACTGAAGCTTTCTTT. Protein: CASSPQGPPNTEAFF.

This clone was picked up one time. V gene TRBV19 combines with J gene TRBJ1-1; 7 bases line up with TRBD1. This CDR3 is 15 amino acids long. CDR1 LNHDA and CDR2 SQIVND come from the germline V gene (reference sequence). V dropped 3 bases and J dropped 0; count of bases not matched to a gene: 4. CDR3 protein: CASSIQGQVNTEAFF. CDR3 DNA: TGTGCCAGTAGTATCCAAGGACAGGTGAACACTGAAGCTTTCTTT.

This chain uses TRBV5-1 with TRBJ2-3; D remains unclear. The CDR3 totals 14 residues. Germline V gene lookup returns CDR1 SGHRS and CDR2 YFSETQ. V was clipped by 6 bases and J by 0 bases, with 11 bases between them. The CDR3 here is CASIGSLSTDTQYF. The CDR3 nucleotides read TGCGCCAGCATCGGCTCTCTTAGCACAGATACGCAGTATTTT.

The chain couples TRBV5-3 to TRBJ2-5; D is perhaps TRBD2 (6 bases). TRBV5-3 is classed as an ORF, of uncertain function. There are 13 residues in the CDR3. Between the trimmed V and J ends, which lost 0 bases and 7 bases, there was a span of 10 bases. The CDR3 DNA follows: TGTGCCAGAAGCTTGGCGTGGAGGGGGACCCAGTACTTC. It translates to CARSLAWRGTQYF.

The rearrangement uses TRBV4-3 and TRBJ2-7; either TRBD1 or TRBD2 may fit D (6 bases each). Germline V gene data show CDR1 as LGHNA and CDR2 as YSLEER. V was shortened by 1 base and J by 2 bases, with 12 bases between the two germline ends. CDR3 length equals 15 residues. CDR3 DNA sequence: TGCGCCAGCAGCCAAGTCCGGGGGCCGACCTACGAGCAGTACTTC. Translated, it gives CASSQVRGPTYEQYF.

This clone was counted a single time. This rearrangement joins TRBV5-1 to TRBJ2-1; TRBD2 matches 7 bases. Germline V gives CDR1 SGHRS, CDR2 YFSETQ. The CDR3 sequence is 15 residues long. V lost 0 bases, J lost 8 bases, and 8 bases stayed unmatched. The CDR3 region is CASSLAGGRADEQFF. The CDR3 DNA sequence: TGCGCCAGCAGCTTGGCCGGTGGGAGGGCGGATGAGCAGTTCTTC.

The chain joins TRBV19 to TRBJ1-2; possibly TRBD1 for D (6 bases). CDR1 and CDR2 (germline): LNHDA, SQIVND (reference sequence). The V and J ends lost 4 bases and 4 bases respectively, with 16 bases between them. CDR3 length: 15 residues. Written as DNA, the CDR3 is TGTGCCAGTAGTAAAGCTCAGGGGACCAGCTATGGCTACACCTTC. It is translated as CASSKAQGTSYGYTF.

This clone was picked up a small number of times. CDR3 nucleotides: TGTGCCAGCAGTTACTCAGGAGTGGAAGCTTTCTTT. Protein sequence: CASSYSGVEAFF. The chain carries TRBV6-7 and TRBJ1-1; D remains unclear. TRBV6-7 is an ORF; its function is uncertain. The CDR3 covers 12 residues. The V and J ends lost 0 bases and 8 bases respectively, with 7 bases between them.

This clone was seen a single time. V usage is TRBV9 and J usage is TRBJ2-1, with D tentatively TRBD2 (6 bases). Trimming stripped 4 bases from V and 8 bases from J, with 13 bases between. Germline V gives CDR1 SGDLS, CDR2 YYNGEE. This CDR3 has 13 residues. The CDR3, as DNA: TGTGCCAGCAGCAGCCGGACTACTGATGAGCAGTTCTTC. Encoded protein: CASSSRTTDEQFF.

The chain is built from TRBV19 and TRBJ2-7; D might be TRBD1 (5 bases). V dropped 2 bases and J dropped 0 bases, with 11 bases sitting between them. CDR3 size: 15 residues. CDR1 and CDR2 from the germline V gene are LNHDA and SQIVND (reference sequence). The CDR3 protein is CASSISTGSSYEQYF. CDR3 nucleotides: TGTGCCAGTAGTATAAGTACAGGCTCCTCCTACGAGCAGTACTTC.

The table lists this clone with a few counts. This chain links TRBV18 with TRBJ1-1; possible D gene TRBD1, 5 bases. The CDR3 totals 16 residues. Trimming removed 2 bases from V and 1 base from J, with 14 bases in between. CDR1 is KGHSH, CDR2 LQKENI, per germline. In DNA form, the CDR3 reads TGTGCCAGCTCACCATATTCAGGGTTAAAGAACACTGAAGCTTTCTTT. As protein: CASSPYSGLKNTEAFF.

This clone was picked up a small number of times. This chain joins TRBV7-9 and TRBJ1-4, with D uncertain. Germline V gene lookup returns CDR1 SEHNR and CDR2 FQNEAQ (reference sequence). The CDR3 is 14 residues long. Trimming left V 6 bases short and J 8 bases short, with 16 bases between. Written as DNA, the CDR3 is TGTGCCAGCAGTTCGGTCACCGGTAGGGAAAAACTGTTTTTT. Amino acids: CASSSVTGREKLFF.

About this clone: Other DNA sequences in this sample translate to the same CDR3. The genes are TRBV18 and TRBJ1-6; D remains ambiguous. CDR3 length: 14 amino acids. V dropped 1 base and J dropped 6 bases, with 7 bases sitting between them. Germline assignment: CDR1 KGHSH and CDR2 LQKENI. CDR3 sequence (DNA): TGTGCCAGCTCACCACAGGGCGGTAATTCACCCCTCCACTTT. Translation gives CASSPQGGNSPLHF. Combining the CDR3 with reference TRBV18 and TRBJ1-6 gives the whole variable domain NAGVMQNPRHLVRRRGQEARLRCSPMKGHSHVYWYRQLPEEGLKFMVYLQKENIIDESGMPKERFSAEFPKEGPSILRIQQVVRGDSAAYFCASSPQGGNSPLHFGNGTRLTVT.

Comments on this clone: Other nucleotide sequences in the sample specify the same CDR3. J is TRBJ1-3 and V is TRBV7-2; weak D call: TRBD1 (5 bases). V dropped 5 bases and J dropped 0 bases, with 8 bases sitting between them. The CDR3 length is 14 residues. Germline lookup yields CDR1 SGHTA and CDR2 FQGNSA. The CDR3 DNA is TGTGCCAGCAGCGGGACCGTCTCTGGAAACACCATATATTTT. It translates to CASSGTVSGNTIYF.

This rearrangement joins TRBV10-3 to TRBJ2-1, with 10 bases aligning to TRBD2. Germline loops: CDR1 ENHRY, CDR2 SYGVKD. This CDR3 has 17 residues. V lost 0 bases, J lost 4 bases, and 6 bases stayed unmatched. CDR3: CAISESVAGGQYNEQFF. In nucleotides, the CDR3 is TGTGCCATCAGTGAGTCGGTAGCGGGGGGTCAATACAATGAGCAGTTCTTC.

A few counts support this clone. The chain couples TRBV19 to TRBJ2-4; 7 bases fit TRBD1. V was clipped by 6 bases and J by 7 bases; unmatched bases: 9. CDR3 size: 14 residues. CDR1 is LNHDA, CDR2 SQIVND, per germline (reference sequence). The DNA of the CDR3 is TGTGCCAGTAGCGAGGGGGCAGAGCGGAACATTCAGTACTTC. Encoded protein: CASSEGAERNIQYF.